The clone carrying this T cell receptor (beta chain) was seen a single time. Its antigen remains unidentified. This sample is part of a study of cytomegalovirus exposure and HLA in healthy donors. Overall study results and limits: The study put around 180 TCR beta chains on its list as cytomegalovirus-associated.

Primers for the PCR totalled 60 Vbeta and 13 Jbeta. The protocol was immunoSEQ multiplex PCR, while the TCRdb copy is restricted to in-frame clones and leaves out a portion. The sample has over 150,000 clones; about 90% are singletons. The sample taken for sequencing was PBMCs. This sequence originates from a girl in the first two years of life in good health and CMV-seronegative.

The CDR3 coding sequence is TGTGCCAGCAGTTTTAGTGAGAACACCGGGGAGCTGTTTTTT. It codes for CASSFSENTGELFF. V gene TRBV7-9 combines with J gene TRBJ2-2; D is ambiguous. The V gene's germline CDR1 is SEHNR and CDR2 FQNEAQ (reference sequence). The V end lost 6 bases, the J end lost 1 base, and 9 bases lay between the germline ends. The CDR3 spans 14 residues.